The present T cell receptor (beta chain) was sequenced within a study of T cells after posttransplantation cyclophosphamide. General study findings and limits: Later blood repertoires were often dominated by clones from the donor CD8+ memory compartment. TRB clonality was highly associated with recipient CMV seropositivity and reactivation. Tissue-infiltrating T cells from skin or gut overlapped little with blood T cells.

Profiled with immunoSEQ multiplex PCR; TCRdb holds only in-frame clones, not every one. Recorded here are approximately 25,000 clones, none singletons. This related bone marrow graft donor gave peripheral blood on the day of marrow donation. The CDR3 totals 14 residues. Trimming pared 3 bases from V and 4 bases from J, leaving 14 bases between. Germline assignment: CDR1 SGHNT and CDR2 YYREEE (reference sequence). This clone was found many times. Its specificity is unknown. The TCR was taken from a woman aged 45-65 years in good health, CMV-negative, and a related stem cell transplant donor. The chain combines TRBV5-4 with TRBJ2-7; D is possibly TRBD2 (6 bases). The sample consisted of PBMCs. The CDR3: CASSYPGDRYEQYF. DNA of the CDR3: TGTGCCAGCAGCTATCCGGGGGATAGGTACGAGCAGTACTTC.